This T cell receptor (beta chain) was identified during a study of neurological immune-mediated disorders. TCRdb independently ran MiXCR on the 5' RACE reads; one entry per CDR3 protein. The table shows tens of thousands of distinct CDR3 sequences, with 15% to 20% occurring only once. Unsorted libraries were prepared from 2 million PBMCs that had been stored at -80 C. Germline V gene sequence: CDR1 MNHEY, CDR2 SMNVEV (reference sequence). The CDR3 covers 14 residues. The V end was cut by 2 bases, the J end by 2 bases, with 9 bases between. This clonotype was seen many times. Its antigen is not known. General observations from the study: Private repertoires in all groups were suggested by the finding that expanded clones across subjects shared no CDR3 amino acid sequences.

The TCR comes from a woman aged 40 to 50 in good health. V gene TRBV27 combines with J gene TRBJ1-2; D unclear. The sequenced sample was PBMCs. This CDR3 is CASSLRAGNYGYTF. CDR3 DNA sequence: TGTGCCAGCAGTTTACGCGCGGGAAACTATGGCTACACCTTC.